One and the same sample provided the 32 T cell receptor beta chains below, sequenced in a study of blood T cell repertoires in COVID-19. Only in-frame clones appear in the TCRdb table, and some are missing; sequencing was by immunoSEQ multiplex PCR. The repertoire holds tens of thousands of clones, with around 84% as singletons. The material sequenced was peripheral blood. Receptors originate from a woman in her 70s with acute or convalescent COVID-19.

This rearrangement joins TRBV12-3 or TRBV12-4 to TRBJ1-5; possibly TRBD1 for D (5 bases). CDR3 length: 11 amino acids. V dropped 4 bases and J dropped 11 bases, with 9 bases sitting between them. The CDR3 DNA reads TGTGCCAGCAGTTGGGGGGGGGCCCAGCATTTT. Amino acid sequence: CASSWGGAQHF.

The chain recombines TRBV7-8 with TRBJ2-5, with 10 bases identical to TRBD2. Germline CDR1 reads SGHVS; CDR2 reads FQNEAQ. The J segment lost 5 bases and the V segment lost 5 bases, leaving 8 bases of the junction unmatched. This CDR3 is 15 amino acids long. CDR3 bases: TGTGCCAGCAGCACTAGCGGGACTAGCATCGAGACCCAGTACTTC. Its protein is CASSTSGTSIETQYF.

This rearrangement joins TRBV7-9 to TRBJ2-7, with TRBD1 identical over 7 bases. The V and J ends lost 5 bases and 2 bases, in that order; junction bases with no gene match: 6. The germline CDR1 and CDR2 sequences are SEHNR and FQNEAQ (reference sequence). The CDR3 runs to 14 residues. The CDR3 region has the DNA TGTGCCAGCAGCACGACAGGGATTGCCTACGAGCAGTACTTC. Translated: CASSTTGIAYEQYF. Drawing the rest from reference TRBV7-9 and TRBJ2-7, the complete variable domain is DTGVSQNPRHKITKRGQNVTFRCDPISEHNRLYWYRQTLGQGPEFLTYFQNEAQLEKSRLLSDRFSAERPKGSFSTLEIQRTEQGDSAMYLCASSTTGIAYEQYFGPGTRLTVT.

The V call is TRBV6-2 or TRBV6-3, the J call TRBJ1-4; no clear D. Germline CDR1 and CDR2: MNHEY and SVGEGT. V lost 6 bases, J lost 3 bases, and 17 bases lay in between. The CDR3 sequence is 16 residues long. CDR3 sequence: CASSRRAWRANEKLFF. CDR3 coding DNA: TGTGCCAGCAGCCGGCGGGCGTGGAGGGCTAATGAAAAACTGTTTTTT.

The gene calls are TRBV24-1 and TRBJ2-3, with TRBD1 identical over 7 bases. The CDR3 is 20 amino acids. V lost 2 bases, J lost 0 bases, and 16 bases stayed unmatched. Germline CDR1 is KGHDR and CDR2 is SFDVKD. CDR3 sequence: CATSDSDRAGSLRSTDTQYF. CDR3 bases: TGTGCCACCAGTGATTCTGACAGGGCCGGCTCCCTCCGCAGCACAGATACGCAGTATTTT.

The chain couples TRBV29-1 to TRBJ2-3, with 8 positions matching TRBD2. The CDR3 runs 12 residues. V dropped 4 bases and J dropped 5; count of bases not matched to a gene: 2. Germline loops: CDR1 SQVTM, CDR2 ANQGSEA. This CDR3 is CSVGAGGDTQYF. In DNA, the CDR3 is TGCAGCGTTGGGGCGGGAGGAGATACGCAGTATTTT.

The CDR3 DNA sequence: TGTGCCAGCAGCTTAGGACTTCGGCGGGGGGATGCCTACGAGCAGTACTTC. It is translated as CASSLGLRRGDAYEQYF. This chain connects TRBV7-2 to TRBJ2-7; 8 bases align to TRBD2. The V gene's germline CDR1 is SGHTA and CDR2 FQGNSA. Trimming removed 1 base from V and 2 bases from J; junction bases left unmatched: 10. This CDR3 is built from 17 residues.

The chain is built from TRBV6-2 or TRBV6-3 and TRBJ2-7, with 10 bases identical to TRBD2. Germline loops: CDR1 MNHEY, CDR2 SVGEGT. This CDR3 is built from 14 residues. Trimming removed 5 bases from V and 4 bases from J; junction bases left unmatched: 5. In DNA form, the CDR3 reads TGTGCCAGCAGTCGCCGGACTAGCGGTTACGAGCAGTACTTC. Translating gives CASSRRTSGYEQYF.

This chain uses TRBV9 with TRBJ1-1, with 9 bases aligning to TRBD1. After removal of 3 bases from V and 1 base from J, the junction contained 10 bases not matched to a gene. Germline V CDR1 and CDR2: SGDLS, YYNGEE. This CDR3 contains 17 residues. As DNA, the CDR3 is TGTGCCAGCAGCGCGAGGTCACAGGGGGCATCGAACACTGAAGCTTTCTTT. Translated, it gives CASSARSQGASNTEAFF. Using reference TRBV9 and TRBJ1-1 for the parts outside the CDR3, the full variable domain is DSGVTQTPKHLITATGQRVTLRCSPRSGDLSVYWYQQSLDQGLQFLIQYYNGEERAKGNILERFSAQQFPDLHSELNLSSLELGDSALYFCASSARSQGASNTEAFFGQGTRLTVV.

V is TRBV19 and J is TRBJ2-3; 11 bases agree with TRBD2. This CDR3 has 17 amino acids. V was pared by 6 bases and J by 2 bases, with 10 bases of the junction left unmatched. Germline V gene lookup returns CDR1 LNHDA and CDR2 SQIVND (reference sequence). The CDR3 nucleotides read TGTGCCAGTAGCCTGCCGGGACTAGCGGAACCCACAGATACGCAGTATTTT. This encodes CASSLPGLAEPTDTQYF.

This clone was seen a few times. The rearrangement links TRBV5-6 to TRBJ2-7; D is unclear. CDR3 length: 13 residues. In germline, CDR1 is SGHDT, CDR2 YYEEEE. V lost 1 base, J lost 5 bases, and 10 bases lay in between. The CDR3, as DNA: TGTGCCAGCAGCTTGCTCCAGCTAGACGAGCAGTACTTC. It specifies CASSLLQLDEQYF.

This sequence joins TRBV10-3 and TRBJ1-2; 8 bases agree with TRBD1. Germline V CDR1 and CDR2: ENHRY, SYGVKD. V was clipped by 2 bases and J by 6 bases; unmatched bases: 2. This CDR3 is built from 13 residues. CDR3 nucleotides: TGTGCCATCAGTGAGGAGGACAGGGATGGCTACACCTTC. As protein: CAISEEDRDGYTF.

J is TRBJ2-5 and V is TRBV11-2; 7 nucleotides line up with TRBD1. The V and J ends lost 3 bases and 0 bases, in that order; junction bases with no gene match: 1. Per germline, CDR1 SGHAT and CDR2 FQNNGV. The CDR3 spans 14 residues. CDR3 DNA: TGTGCCAGCAGCTTGGGACAGAACCAAGAGACCCAGTACTTC. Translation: CASSLGQNQETQYF.

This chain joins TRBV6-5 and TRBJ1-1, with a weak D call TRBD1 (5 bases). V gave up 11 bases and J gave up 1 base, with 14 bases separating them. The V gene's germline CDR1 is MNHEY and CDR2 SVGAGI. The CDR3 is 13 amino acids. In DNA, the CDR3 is TGTGCCCTTGTCGGGCAGGGGAACACTGAAGCTTTCTTT. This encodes CALVGQGNTEAFF.

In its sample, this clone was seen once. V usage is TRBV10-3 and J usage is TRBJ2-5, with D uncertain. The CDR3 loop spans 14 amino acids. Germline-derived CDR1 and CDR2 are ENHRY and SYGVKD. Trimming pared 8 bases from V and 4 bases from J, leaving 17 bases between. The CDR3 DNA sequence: TGTGCCATCGCGGCCAGTTCCGCCACAGAGACCCAGTACTTC. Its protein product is CAIAASSATETQYF.

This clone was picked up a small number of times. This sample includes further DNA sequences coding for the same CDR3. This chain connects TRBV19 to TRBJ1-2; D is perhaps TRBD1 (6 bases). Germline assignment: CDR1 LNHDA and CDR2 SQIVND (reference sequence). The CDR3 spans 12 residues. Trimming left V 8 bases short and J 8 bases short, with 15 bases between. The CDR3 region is CASFGGGGGYTF. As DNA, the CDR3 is TGTGCCAGTTTCGGGGGCGGGGGGGGCTACACCTTC.

The CDR3 spells CASSQSGNNYGYTF. CDR3 in DNA: TGTGCCAGCAGCCAATCAGGGAATAACTATGGCTACACCTTC. This chain uses TRBV3-1 (or the pseudogene TRBV3-2) with TRBJ1-2, with D possibly matching TRBD1 (5 bases). The V end lost 2 bases, the J end lost 1 base, and 8 bases lay between the germline ends. This CDR3 has 14 residues. Germline CDR1 and CDR2: LGHDT and YNNKEL (reference sequence).

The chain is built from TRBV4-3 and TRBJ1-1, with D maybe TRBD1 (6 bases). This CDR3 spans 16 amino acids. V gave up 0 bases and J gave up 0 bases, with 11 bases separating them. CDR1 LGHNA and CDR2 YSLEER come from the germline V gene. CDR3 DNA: TGCGCCAGCAGCCAAGACCTCACAGGGATGAACACTGAAGCTTTCTTT. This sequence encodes CASSQDLTGMNTEAFF.

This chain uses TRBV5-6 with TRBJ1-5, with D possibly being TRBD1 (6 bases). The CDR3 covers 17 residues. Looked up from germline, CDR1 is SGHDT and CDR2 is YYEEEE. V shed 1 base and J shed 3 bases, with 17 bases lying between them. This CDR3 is CASSLYFRGFDNQPQHF. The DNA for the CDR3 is TGTGCCAGCAGCTTGTATTTCAGGGGATTCGACAATCAGCCCCAGCATTTT.

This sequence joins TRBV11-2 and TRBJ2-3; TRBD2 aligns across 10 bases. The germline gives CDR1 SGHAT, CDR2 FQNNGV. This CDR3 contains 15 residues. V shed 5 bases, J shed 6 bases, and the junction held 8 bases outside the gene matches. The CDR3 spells CASSPLAGVPDTQYF. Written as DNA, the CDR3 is TGTGCCAGCAGCCCTCTAGCGGGAGTTCCGGATACGCAGTATTTT.

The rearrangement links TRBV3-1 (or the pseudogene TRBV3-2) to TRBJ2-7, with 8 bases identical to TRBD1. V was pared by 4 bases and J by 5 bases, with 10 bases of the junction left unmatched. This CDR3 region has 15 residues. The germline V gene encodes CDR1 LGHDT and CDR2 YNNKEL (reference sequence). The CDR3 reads CASSPTQDRVHEQYF. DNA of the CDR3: TGTGCCAGCAGCCCAACCCAGGACAGGGTCCACGAGCAGTACTTC.

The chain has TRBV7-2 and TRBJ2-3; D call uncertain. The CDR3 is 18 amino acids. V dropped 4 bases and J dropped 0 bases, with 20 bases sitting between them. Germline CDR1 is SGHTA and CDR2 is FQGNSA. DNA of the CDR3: TGTGCCAGCAGCTCCACACCTGGCTTGATGACTAGCACAGATACGCAGTATTTT. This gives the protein CASSSTPGLMTSTDTQYF.

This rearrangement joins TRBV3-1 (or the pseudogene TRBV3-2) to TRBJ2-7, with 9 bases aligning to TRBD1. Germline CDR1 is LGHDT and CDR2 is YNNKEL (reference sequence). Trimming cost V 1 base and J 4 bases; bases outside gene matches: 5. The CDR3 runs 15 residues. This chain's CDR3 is CASSQGGQGWYEQYF. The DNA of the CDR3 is TGTGCCAGCAGCCAAGGGGGACAGGGATGGTACGAGCAGTACTTC.

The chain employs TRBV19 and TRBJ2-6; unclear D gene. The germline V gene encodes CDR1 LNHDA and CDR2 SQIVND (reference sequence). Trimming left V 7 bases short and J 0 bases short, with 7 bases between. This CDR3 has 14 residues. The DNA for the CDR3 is TGTGCCAGTATCTCAGACTCTGGGGCCAACGTCCTGACTTTC. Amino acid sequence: CASISDSGANVLTF.

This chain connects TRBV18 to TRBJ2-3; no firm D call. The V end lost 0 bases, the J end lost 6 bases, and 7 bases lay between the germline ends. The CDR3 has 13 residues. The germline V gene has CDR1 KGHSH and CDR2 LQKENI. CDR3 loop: CASSPPAVDTQYF. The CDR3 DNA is TGTGCCAGCTCACCACCGGCGGTGGATACGCAGTATTTT.

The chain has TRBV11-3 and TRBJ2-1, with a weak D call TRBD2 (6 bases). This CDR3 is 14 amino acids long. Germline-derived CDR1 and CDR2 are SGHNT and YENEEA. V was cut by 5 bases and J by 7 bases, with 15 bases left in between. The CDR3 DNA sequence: TGTGCCAGCAGCCGTCCGGGACTGTTGAATGAGCAGTTCTTC. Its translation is CASSRPGLLNEQFF.

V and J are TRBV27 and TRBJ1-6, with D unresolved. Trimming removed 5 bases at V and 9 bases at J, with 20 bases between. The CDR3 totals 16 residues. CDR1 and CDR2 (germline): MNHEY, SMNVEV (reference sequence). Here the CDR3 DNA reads TGTGCCAGCAGTCGATTTGCAGGTCCCGATATTTCACCCCTCCACTTT. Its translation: CASSRFAGPDISPLHF.

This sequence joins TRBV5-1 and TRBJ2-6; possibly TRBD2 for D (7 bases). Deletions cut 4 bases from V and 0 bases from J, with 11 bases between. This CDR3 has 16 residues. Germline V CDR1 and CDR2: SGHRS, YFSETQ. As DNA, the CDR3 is TGCGCCAGCAGCGTAAGGGGGGGCTCTGGGGCCAACGTCCTGACTTTC. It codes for CASSVRGGSGANVLTF.

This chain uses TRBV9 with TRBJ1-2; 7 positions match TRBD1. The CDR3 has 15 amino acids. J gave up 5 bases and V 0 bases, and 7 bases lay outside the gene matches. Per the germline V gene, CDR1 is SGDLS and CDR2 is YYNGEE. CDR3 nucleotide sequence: TGTGCCAGCAGCGTAGGGACGACAGGGTTTTATGGCTACACCTTC. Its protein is CASSVGTTGFYGYTF.

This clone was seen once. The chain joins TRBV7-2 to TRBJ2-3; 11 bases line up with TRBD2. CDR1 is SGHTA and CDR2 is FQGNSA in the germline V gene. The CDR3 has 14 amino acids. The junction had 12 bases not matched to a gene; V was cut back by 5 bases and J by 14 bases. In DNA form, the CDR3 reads TGTGCCAGCAGCCCAGCACTACTAGCGGGAGATTTGTATTTT. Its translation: CASSPALLAGDLYF.

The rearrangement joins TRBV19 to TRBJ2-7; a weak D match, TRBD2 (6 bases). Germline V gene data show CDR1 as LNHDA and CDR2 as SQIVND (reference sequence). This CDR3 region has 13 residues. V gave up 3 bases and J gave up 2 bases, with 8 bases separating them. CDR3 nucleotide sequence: TGTGCCAGTAGTATCCCGGGGGCCTACGAGCAGTACTTC. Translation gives CASSIPGAYEQYF.

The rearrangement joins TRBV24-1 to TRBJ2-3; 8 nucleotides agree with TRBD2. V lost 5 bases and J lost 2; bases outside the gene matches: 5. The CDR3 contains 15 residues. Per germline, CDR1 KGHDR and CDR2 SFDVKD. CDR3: CATSVRGGPTDTQYF. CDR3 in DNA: TGTGCCACCAGTGTCCGGGGGGGACCCACAGATACGCAGTATTTT.